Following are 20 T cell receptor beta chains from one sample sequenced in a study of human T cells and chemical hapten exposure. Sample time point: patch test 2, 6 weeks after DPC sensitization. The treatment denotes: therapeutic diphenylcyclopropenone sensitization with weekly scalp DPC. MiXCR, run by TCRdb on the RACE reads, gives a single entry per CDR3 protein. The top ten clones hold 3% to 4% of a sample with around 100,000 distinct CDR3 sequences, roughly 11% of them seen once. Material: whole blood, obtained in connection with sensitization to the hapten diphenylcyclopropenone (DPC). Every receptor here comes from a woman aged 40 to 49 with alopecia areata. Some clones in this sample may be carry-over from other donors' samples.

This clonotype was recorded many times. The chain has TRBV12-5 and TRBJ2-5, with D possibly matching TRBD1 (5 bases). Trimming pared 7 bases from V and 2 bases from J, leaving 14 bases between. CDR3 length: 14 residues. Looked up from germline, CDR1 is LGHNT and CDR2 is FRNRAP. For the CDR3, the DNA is TGTGCTAGTGCCATGGGGCAGGTGCAAGAGACCCAGTACTTC. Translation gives CASAMGQVQETQYF.

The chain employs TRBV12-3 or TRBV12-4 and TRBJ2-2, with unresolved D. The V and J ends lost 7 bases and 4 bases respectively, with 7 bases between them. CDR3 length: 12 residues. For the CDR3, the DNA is TGTGCCAGCACCCTGAGCACCGGGGAGCTGTTTTTT. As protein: CASTLSTGELFF.

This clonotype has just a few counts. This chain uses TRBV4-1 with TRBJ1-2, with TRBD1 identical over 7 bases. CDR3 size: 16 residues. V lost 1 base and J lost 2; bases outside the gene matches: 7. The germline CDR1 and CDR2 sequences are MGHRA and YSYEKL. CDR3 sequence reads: CASSQAPGGENYGYTF. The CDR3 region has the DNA TGCGCCAGCAGCCAAGCGCCAGGGGGGGAGAACTATGGCTACACCTTC.

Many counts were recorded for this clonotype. Here the CDR3 reads CASSWGTMNTEAFF. For the CDR3, the DNA is TGTGCCAGCAGTTGGGGGACCATGAACACTGAAGCTTTCTTT. V and J are TRBV6-2 or TRBV6-3 and TRBJ1-1; D perhaps matches TRBD1 (5 bases). V was shortened by 4 bases and J by 0 bases, with 9 bases between the two germline ends. CDR1 MNHEY and CDR2 SVGEGT come from the germline V gene. The CDR3 has 14 amino acids.

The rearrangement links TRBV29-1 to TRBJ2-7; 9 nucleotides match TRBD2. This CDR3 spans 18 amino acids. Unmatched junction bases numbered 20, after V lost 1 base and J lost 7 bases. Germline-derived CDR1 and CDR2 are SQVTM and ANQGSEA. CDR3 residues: CSVEGGRRGLAGRGEQYF. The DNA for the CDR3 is TGCAGCGTTGAAGGGGGACGAAGGGGACTAGCAGGGAGGGGAGAGCAGTACTTC.

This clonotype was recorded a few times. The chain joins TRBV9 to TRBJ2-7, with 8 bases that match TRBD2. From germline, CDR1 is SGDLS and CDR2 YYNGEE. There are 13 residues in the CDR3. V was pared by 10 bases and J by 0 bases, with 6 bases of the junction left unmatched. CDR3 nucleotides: TGTGCCGTCCGGGGGGGTGCCTCCTACGAGCAGTACTTC. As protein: CAVRGGASYEQYF.

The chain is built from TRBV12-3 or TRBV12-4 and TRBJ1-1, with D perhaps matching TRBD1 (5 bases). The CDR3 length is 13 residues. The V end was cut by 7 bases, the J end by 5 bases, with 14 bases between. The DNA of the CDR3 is TGTGCCAGCAAAGTAGGGGTGGAGACTGAAGCTTTCTTT. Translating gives CASKVGVETEAFF.

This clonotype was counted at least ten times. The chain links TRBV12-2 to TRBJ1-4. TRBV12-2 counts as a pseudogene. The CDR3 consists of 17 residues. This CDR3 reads CASRLEEGVATNEKLFF. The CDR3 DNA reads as TGTGCAAGTCGCTTAGAAGAGGGAGTGGCAACTAATGAAAAACTGTTTTTT.

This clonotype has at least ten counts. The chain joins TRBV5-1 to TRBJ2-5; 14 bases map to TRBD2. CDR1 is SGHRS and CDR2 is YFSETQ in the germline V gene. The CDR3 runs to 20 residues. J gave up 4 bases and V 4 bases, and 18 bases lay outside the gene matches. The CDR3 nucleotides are TGCGCCAGCAGCCCGGGGACTAGCGGGAGTACCAGGGCATCCCGAGAGACCCAGTACTTC. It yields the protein CASSPGTSGSTRASRETQYF.

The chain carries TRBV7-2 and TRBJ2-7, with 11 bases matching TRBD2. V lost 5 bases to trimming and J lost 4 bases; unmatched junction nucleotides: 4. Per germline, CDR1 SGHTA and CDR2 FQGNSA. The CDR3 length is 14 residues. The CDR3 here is CASSPGTSGYEQYF. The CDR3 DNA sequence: TGTGCCAGCAGCCCCGGGACTAGCGGTTACGAGCAGTACTTC.

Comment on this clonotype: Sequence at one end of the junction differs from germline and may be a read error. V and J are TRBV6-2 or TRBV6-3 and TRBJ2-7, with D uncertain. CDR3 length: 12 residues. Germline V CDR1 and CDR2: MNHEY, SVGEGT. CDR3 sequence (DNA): TGTGCCAGCAGTGACTCCTCCTACGAGCAGTACTTC. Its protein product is CASSDSSYEQYF.

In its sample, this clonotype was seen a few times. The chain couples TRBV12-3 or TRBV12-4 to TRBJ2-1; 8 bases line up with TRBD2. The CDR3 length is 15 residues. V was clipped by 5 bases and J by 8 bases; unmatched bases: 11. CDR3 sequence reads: CASSLQAGAGDEQFF. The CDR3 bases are TGTGCCAGCAGTCTCCAAGCGGGGGCCGGCGATGAGCAGTTCTTC.

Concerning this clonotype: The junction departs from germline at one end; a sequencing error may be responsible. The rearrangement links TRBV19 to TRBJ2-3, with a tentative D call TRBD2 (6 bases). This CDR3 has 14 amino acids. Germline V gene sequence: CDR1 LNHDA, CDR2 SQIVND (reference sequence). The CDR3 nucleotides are TGTGCCAGTAGCATAGCGGCAACCACAGATACGCAGTATTTT. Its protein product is CASSIAATTDTQYF.

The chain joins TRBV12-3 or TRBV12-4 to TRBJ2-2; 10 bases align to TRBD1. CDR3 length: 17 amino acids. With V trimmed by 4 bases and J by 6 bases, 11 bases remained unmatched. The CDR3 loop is CASSSSRTGGWAGELFF. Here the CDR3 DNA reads TGTGCCAGCAGTTCCTCCCGGACAGGGGGGTGGGCCGGGGAGCTGTTTTTT.

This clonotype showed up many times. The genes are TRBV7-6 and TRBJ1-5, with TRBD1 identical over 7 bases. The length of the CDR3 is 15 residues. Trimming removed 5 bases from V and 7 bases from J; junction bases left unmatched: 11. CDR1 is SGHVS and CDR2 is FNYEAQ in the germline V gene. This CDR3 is CASSRNQGVGQPQHF. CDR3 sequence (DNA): TGTGCCAGCAGCCGGAACCAGGGGGTTGGGCAGCCCCAGCATTTT.

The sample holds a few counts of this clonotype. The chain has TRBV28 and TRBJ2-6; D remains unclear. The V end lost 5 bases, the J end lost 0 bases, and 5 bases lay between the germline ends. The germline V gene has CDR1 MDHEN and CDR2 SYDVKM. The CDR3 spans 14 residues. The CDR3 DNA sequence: TGTGCCAGCAGTCTGCTCTCTGGGGCCAACGTCCTGACTTTC. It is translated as CASSLLSGANVLTF.

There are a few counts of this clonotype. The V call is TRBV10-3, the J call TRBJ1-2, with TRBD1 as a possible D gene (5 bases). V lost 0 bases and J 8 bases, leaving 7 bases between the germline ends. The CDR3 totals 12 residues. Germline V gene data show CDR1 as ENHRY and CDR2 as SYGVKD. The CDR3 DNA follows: TGTGCCATCAGTGAGTCAAGGGACGGCTACACCTTC. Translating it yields CAISESRDGYTF.

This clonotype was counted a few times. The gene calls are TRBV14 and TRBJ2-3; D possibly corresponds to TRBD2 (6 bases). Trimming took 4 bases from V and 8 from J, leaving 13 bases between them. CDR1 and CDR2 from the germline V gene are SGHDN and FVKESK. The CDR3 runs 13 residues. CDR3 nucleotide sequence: TGTGCCAGCAGCCCCAAAGTGGGGGGTACGCAGTATTTT. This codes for CASSPKVGGTQYF.

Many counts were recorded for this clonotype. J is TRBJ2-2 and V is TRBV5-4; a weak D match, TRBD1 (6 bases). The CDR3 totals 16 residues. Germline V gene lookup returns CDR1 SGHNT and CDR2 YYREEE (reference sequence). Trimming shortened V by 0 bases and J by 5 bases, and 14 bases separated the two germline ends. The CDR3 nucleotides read TGTGCCAGCAGCTTGGGCCCTCAGGGGACGACCGGGGAGCTGTTTTTT. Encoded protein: CASSLGPQGTTGELFF.

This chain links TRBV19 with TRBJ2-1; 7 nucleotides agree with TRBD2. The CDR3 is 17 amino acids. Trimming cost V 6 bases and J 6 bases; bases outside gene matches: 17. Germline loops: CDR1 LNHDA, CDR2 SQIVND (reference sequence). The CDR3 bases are TGTGCCAGTAGGGAAAGACTAGCTCCGTCATTGGTCAATGAGCAGTTCTTC. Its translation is CASRERLAPSLVNEQFF.